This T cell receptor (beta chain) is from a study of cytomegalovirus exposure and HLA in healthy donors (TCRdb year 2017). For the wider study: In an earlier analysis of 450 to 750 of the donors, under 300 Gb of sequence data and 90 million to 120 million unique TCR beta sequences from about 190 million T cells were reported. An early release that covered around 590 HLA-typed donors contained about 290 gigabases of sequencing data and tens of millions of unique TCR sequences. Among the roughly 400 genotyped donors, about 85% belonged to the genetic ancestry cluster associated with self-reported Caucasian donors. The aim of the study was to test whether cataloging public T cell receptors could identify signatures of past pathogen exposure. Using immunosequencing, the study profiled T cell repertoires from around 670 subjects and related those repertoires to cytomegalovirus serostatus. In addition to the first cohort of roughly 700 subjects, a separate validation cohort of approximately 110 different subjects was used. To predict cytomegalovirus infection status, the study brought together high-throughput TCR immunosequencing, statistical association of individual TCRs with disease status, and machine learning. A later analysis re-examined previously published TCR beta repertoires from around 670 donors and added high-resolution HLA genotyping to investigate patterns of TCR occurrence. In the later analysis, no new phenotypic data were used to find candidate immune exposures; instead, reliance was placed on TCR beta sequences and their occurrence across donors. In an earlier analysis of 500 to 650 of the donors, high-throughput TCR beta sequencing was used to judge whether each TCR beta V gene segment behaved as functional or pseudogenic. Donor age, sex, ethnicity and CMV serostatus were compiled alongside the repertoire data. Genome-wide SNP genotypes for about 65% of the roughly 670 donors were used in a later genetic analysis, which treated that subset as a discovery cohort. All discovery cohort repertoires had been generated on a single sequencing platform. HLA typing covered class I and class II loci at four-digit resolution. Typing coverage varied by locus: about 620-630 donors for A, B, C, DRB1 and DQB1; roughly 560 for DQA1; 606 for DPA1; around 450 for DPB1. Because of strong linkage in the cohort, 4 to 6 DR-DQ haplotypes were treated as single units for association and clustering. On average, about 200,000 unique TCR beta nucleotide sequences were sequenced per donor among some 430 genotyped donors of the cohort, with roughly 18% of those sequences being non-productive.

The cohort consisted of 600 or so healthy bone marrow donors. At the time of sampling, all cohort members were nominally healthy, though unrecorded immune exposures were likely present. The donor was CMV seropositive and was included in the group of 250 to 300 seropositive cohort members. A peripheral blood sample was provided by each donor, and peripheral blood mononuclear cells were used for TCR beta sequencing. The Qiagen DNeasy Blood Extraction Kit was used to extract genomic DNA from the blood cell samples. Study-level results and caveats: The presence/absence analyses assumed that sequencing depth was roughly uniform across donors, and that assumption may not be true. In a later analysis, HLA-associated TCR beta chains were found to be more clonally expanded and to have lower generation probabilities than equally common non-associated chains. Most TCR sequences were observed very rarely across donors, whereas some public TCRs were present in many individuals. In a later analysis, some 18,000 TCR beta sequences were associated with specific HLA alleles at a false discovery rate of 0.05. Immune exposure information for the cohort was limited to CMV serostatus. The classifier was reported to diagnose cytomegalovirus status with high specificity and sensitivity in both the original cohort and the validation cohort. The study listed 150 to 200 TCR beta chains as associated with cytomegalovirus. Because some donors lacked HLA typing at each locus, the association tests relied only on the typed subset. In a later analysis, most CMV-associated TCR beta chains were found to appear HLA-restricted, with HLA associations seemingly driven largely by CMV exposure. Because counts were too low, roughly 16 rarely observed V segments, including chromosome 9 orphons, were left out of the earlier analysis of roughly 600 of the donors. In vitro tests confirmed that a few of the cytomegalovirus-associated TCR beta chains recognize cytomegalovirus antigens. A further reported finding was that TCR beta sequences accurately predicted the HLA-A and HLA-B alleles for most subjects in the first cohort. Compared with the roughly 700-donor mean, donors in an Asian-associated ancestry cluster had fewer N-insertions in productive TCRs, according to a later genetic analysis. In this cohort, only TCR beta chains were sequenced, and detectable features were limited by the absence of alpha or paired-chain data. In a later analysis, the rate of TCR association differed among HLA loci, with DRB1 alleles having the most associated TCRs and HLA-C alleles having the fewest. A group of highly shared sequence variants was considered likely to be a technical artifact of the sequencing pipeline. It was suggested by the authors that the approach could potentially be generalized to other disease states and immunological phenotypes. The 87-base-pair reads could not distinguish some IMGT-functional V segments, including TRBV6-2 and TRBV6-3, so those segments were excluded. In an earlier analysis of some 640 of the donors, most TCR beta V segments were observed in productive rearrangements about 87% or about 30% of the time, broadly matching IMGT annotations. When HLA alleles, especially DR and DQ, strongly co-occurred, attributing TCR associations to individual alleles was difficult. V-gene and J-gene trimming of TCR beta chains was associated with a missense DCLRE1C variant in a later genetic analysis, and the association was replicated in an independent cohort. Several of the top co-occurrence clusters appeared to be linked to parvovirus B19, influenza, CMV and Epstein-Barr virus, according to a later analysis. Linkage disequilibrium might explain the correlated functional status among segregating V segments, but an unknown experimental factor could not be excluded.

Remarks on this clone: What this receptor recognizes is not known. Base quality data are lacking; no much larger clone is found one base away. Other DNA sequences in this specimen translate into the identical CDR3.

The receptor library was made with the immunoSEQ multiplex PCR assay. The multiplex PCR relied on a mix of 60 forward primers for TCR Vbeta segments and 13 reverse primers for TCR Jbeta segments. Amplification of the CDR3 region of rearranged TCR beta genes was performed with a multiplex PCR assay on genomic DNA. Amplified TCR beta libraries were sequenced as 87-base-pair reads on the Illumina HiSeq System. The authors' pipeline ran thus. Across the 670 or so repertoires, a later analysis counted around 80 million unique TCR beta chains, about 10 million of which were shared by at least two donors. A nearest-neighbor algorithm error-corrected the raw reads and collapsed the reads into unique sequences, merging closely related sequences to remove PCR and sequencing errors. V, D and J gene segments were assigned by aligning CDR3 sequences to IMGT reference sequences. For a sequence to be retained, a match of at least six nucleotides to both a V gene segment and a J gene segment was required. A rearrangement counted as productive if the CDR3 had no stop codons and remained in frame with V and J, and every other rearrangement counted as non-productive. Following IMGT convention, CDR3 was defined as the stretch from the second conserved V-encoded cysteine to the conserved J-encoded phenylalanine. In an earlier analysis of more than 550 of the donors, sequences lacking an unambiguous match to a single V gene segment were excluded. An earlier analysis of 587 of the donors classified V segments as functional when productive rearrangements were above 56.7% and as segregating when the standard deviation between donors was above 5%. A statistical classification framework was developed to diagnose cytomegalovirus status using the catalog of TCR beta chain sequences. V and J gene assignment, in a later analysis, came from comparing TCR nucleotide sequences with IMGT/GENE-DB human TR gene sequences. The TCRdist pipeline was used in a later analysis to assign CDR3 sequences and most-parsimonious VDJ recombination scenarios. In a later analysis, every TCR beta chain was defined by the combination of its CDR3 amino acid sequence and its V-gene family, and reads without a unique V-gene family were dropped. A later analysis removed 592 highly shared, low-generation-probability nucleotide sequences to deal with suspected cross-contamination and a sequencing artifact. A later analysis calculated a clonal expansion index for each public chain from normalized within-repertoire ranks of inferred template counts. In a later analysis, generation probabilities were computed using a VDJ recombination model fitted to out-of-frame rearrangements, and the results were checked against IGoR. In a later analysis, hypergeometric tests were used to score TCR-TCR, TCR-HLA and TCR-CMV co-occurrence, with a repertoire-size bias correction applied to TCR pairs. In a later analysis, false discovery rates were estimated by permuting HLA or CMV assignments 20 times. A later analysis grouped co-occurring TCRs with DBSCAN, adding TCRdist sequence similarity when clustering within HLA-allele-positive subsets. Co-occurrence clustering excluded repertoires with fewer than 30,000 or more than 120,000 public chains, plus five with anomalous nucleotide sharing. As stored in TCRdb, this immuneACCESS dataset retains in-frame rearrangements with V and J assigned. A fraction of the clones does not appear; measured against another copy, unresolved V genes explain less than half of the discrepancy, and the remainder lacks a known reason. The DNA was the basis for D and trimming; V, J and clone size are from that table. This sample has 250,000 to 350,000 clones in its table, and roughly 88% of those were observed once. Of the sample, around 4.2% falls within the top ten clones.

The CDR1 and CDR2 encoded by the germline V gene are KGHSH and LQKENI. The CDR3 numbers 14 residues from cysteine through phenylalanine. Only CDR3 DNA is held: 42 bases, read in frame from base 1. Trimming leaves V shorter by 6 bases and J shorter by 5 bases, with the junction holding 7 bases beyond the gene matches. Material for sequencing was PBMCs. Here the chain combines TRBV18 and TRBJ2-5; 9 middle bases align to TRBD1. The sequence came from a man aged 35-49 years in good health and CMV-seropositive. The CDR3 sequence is CASSPGQGQETQYF. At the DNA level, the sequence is TGTGCCAGCTCTCCGGGACAGGGTCAGGAGACCCAGTACTTC.